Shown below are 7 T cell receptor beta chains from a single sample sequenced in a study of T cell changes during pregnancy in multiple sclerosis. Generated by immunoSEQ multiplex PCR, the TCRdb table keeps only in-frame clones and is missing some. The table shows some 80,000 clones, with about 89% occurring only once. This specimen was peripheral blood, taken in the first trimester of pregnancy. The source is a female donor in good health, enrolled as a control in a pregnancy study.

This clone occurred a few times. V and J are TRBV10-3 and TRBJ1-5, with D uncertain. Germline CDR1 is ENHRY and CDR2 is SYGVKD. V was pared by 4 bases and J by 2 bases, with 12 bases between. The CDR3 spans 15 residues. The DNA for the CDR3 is TGTGCCATCAGTGGTGATCTTGGAGGCAATCAGCCCCAGCATTTT. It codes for CAISGDLGGNQPQHF.

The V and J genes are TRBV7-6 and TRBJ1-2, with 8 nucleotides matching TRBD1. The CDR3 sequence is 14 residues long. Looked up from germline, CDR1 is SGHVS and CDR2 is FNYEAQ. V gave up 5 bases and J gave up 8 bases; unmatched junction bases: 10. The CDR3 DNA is TGTGCCAGCAGCCTAGGCAGGGGGCTCGGGGGCTACACCTTC. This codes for CASSLGRGLGGYTF.

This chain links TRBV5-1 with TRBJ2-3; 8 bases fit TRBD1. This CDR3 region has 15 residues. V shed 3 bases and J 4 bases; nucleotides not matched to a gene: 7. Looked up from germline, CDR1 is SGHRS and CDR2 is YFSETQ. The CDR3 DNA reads TGCGCCAGCAGCTCGAACGGACAGGGTTCAGATACGCAGTATTTT. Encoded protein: CASSSNGQGSDTQYF. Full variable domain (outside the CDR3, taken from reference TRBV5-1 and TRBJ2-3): KAGVTQTPRYLIKTRGQQVTLSCSPISGHRSVSWYQQTPGQGLQFLFEYFSETQRNKGNFPGRFSGRQFSNSRSEMNVSTLELGDSALYLCASSSNGQGSDTQYFGPGTRLTVL.

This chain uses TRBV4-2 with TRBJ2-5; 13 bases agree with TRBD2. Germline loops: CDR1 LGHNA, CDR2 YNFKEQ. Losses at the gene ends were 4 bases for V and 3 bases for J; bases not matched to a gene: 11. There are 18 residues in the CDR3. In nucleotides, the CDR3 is TGTGCCAGCAGCCCGAACTCTGGACTAGCGGGGGCCAAAGAGACCCAGTACTTC. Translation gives CASSPNSGLAGAKETQYF.

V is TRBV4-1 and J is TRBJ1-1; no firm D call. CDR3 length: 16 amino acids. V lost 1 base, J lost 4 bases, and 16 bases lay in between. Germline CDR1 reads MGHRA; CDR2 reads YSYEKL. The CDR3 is CASSQVSNSPTTEAFF. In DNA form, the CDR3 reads TGCGCCAGCAGCCAAGTATCGAACTCTCCAACCACTGAAGCTTTCTTT.

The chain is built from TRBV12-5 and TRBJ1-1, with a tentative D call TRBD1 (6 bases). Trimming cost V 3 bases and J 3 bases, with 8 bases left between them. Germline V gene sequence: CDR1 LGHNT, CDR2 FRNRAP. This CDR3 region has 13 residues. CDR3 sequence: CASGLGGDTEAFF. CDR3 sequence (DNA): TGTGCTAGTGGTTTAGGGGGAGACACTGAAGCTTTCTTT.

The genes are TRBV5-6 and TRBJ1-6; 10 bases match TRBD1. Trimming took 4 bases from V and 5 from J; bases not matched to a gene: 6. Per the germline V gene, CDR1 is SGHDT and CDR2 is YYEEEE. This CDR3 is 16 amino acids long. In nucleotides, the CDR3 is TGTGCCAGCAGCCAAGACAGGGGGCGGGATAATTCACCCCTCCACTTT. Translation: CASSQDRGRDNSPLHF.